This T cell receptor (beta chain) was found in a study of blood T cell repertoires in COVID-19 (dated by TCRdb to the early 2020s). Regarding the research as a whole: Collaborator samples came from the United States, Italy and Spain and covered acute and convalescent phases of COVID-19. The material from the prospective study consisted of cDNA or gDNA derived from T cells, B-cell-depleted T cells, or PBMCs. The dataset comprised deeply sampled blood TCRbeta repertoires from subjects exposed to, actively infected with, or recovered from COVID-19. The repertoires were made available in a free public database intended to serve as a resource for research on the immune response to SARS-CoV-2. The samples were drawn from the first 160 participants of the ongoing ImmuneRACE study and from 950 to 1,500 subjects provided by 6 global collaborators. Sample metadata almost always included a de-identified subject ID, COVID-19 status, age in years and sex. HLA class I and class II types, where available, came from metadata supplied by the sample provider rather than from assay-based typing.

The immunoSEQ Assay, a bias-controlled multiplex PCR, was used to amplify TCRbeta CDR3 regions from genomic DNA. The authors' analysis ran thus. Within the assay, amplification of reference gene primers was used to estimate how many nucleated cells each sample contained. To quantify the absolute abundance of each unique TCRbeta CDR3 rearrangement, sequence reads were collapsed and filtered. For each sample, productive Simpson clonality was calculated as the square root of Simpson's diversity index over productive rearrangements. The clones in this table, taken by TCRdb from immuneACCESS, are in-frame only. Not every clone is retained; where verified, under half of the shortfall comes from an unresolved V gene, and the cause of the rest is unknown. The DNA gave D and trimming, while V, J and clone size come from that table. The sample data list about 220,000 clones, and around 81% of these were observed just once. Together, the top ten hold roughly 2.3% of the sample.

Collaborating institutions collected whole blood in K2EDTA tubes following their own protocols. For TCRbeta analysis, collaborators shipped samples as frozen whole blood, isolated PBMCs, or DNA extracted from either of those sample types. The research as a whole found: The amount of clinical and demographic metadata varied by source and participant and was provided uncurated.

Per the germline V gene (reference sequence), MNHEY is the CDR1 and SMNVEV is the CDR2. At the junction V is shortened by 6 bases and J by 0 bases, with 11 bases in between. The CDR3, from cysteine to phenylalanine, totals 14 residues. Just the 42-base CDR3 DNA is kept, in frame starting at base 1. A word on this clone: Its cognate antigen has yet to be identified. Nothing much larger sits one base from this clone, and base qualities are not available.

The chain employs TRBV27 and TRBJ1-2; no D gene can be assigned with confidence. The receptor was isolated from a woman aged 55-69 years with acute or convalescent COVID-19. The sequencing sample was made of peripheral blood. The CDR3 protein: CASRPGSANYGYTF. Read as DNA, the sequence is TGTGCCAGCAGGCCAGGATCCGCTAACTATGGCTACACCTTC.